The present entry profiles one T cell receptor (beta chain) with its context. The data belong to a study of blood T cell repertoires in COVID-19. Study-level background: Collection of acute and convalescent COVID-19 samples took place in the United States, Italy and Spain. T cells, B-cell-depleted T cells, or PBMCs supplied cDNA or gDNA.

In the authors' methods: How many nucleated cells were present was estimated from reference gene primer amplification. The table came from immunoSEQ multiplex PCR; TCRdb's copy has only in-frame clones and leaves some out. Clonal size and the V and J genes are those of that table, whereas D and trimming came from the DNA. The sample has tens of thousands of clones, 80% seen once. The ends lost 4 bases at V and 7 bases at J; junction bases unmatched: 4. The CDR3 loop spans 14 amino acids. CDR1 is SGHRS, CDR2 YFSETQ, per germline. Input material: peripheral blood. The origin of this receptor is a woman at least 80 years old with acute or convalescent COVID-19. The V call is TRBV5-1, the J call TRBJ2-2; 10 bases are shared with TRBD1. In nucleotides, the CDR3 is TGCGCCAGCAGCAGTGACAGGGGGCTCGGGGAGCTGTTTTTT. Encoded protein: CASSSDRGLGELFF.